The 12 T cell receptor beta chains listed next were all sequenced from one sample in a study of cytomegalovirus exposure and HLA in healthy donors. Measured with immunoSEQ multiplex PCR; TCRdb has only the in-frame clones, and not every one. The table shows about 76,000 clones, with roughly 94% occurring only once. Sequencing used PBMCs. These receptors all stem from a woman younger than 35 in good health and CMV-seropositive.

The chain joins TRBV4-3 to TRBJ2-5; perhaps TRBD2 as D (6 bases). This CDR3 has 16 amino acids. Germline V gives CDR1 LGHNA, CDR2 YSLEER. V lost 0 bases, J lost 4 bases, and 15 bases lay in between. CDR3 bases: TGCGCCAGCAGCCAAGATGGTGGAGGGACTGGAGAGACCCAGTACTTC. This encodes CASSQDGGGTGETQYF.

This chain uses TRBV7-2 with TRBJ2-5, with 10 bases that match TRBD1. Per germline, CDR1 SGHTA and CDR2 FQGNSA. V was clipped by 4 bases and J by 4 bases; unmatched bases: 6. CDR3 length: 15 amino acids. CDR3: CASSSRTGGGETQYF. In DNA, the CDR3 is TGTGCCAGCAGCTCTCGGACAGGGGGGGGAGAGACCCAGTACTTC.

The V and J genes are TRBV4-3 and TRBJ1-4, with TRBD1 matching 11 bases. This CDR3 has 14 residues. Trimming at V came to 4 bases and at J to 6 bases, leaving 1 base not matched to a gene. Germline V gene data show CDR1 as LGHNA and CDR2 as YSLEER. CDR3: CASSPGQGDEKLFF. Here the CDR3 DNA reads TGCGCCAGCAGCCCGGGACAGGGGGATGAAAAACTGTTTTTT.

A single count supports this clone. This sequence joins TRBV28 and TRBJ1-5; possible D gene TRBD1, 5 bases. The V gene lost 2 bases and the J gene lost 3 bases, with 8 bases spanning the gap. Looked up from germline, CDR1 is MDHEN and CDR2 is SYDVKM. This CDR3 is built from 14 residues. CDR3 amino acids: CASSLGGTNQPQHF. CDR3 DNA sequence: TGTGCCAGCAGTTTAGGGGGGACCAATCAGCCCCAGCATTTT. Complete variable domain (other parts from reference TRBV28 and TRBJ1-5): DVKVTQSSRYLVKRTGEKVFLECVQDMDHENMFWYRQDPGLGLRLIYFSYDVKMKEKGDIPEGYSVSREKKERFSLILESASTNQTSMYLCASSLGGTNQPQHFGDGTRLSIL.

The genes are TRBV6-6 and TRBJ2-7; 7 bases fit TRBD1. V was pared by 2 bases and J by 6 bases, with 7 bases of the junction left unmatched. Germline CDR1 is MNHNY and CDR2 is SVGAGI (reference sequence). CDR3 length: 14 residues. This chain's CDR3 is CASSYEGTVGEQYF. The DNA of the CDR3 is TGTGCCAGCAGTTACGAGGGGACAGTTGGCGAGCAGTACTTC.

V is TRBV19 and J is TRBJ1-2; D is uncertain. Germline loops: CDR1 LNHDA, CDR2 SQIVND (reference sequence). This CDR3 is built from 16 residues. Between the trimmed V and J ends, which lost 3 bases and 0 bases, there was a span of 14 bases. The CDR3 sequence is CASSIGASGANYGYTF. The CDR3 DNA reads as TGTGCCAGTAGTATCGGAGCCTCGGGTGCTAACTATGGCTACACCTTC. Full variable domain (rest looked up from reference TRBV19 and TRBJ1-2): DGGITQSPKYLFRKEGQNVTLSCEQNLNHDAMYWYRQDPGQGLRLIYYSQIVNDFQKGDIAEGYSVSREKKESFPLTVTSAQKNPTAFYLCASSIGASGANYGYTFGSGTRLTVV.

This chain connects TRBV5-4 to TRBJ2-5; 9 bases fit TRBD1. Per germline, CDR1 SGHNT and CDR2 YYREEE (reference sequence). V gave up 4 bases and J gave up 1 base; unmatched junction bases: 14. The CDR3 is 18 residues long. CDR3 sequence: CASSNELQGATIQETQYF. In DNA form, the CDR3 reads TGTGCCAGCAGCAACGAATTACAGGGGGCAACGATCCAAGAGACCCAGTACTTC.

This CDR3 reads CASRGTVNTGELFF. In nucleotides, the CDR3 is TGTGCCAGCAGGGGGACAGTAAACACCGGGGAGCTGTTTTTT. V and J are TRBV27 and TRBJ2-2; 7 bases line up with TRBD1. Losses at the gene ends were 6 bases for V and 2 bases for J; bases not matched to a gene: 3. CDR1 MNHEY and CDR2 SMNVEV come from the germline V gene (reference sequence). This CDR3 contains 14 residues.

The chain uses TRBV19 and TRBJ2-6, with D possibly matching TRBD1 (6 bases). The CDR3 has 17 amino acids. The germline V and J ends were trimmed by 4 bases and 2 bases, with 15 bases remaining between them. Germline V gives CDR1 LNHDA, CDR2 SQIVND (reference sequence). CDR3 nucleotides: TGTGCCAGTAGTAAGGTTCGGACAGCACCTGGGGCCAACGTCCTGACTTTC. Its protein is CASSKVRTAPGANVLTF.

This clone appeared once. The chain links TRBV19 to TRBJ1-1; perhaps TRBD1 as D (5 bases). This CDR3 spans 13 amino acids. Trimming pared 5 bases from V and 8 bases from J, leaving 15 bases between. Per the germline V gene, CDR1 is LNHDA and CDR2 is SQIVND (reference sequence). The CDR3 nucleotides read TGTGCCAGTAGTTTCCGGACAACGCAGGAAGCTTTCTTT. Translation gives CASSFRTTQEAFF.

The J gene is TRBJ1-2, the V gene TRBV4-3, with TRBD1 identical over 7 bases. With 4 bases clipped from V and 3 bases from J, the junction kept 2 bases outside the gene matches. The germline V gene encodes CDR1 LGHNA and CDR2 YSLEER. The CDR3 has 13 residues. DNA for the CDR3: TGCGCCAGCAGCCCAACAGGGGACTATGGCTACACCTTC. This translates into CASSPTGDYGYTF.

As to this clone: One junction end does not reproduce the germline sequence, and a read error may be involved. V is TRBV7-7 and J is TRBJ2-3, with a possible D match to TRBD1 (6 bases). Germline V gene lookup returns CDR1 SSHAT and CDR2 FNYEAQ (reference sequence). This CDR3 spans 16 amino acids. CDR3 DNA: TGTGCTAGCAGCCTCGGGCAGGGGCCACCCACAGATACGCAGTATTTT. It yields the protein CASSLGQGPPTDTQYF.